The sample holds a few counts of the clone carrying this TCR beta chain. These data belong to a study of blood T cell repertoires in COVID-19. For the study at large: From T cells, B-cell-depleted T cells, or PBMCs came the material, which was cDNA or gDNA.

TCRdb's copy holds only in-frame clones and misses some; the assay was immunoSEQ multiplex PCR. The sample consists of around 200,000 clones, under 85% of them appearing once. Germline V gene data show CDR1 as SGHTS and CDR2 as YDEGEE. The CDR3 length is 14 residues. V lost 6 bases to trimming and J lost 4 bases, with 13 bases between them. This sequence was found in a woman aged 40-49 years with acute or convalescent COVID-19. The rearrangement joins TRBV5-8 to TRBJ1-4, with D possibly TRBD1 on 5 matching bases. The sample was peripheral blood. This CDR3 reads CASITDSINEKLFF. The CDR3 DNA follows: TGTGCCAGCATTACCGACAGCATTAATGAAAAACTGTTTTTT. Combining the CDR3 with reference TRBV5-8 and TRBJ1-4 gives the whole variable domain EAGVTQSPTHLIKTRGQQATLRCSPISGHTSVYWYQQALGLGLQFLLWYDEGEERNRGNFPPRFSGRQFPNYSSELNVNALELEDSALYLCASITDSINEKLFFGSGTQLSVL.